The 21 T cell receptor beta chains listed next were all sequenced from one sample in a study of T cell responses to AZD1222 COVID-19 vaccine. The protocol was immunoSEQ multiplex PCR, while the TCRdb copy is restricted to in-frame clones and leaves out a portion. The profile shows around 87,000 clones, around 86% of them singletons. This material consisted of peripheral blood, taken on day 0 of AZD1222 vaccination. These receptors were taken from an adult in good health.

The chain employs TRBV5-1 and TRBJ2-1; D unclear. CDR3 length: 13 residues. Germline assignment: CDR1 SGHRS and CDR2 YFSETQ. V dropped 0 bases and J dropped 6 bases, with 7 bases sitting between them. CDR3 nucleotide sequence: TGCGCCAGCAGCTTGGAATCAGGCAATGAGCAGTTCTTC. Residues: CASSLESGNEQFF.

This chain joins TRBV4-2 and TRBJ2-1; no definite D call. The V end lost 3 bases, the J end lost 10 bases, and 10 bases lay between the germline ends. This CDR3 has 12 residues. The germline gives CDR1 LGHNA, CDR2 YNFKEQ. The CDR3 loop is CASSQEDSEQFF. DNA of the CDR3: TGTGCCAGCAGCCAGGAAGACTCCGAGCAGTTCTTC.

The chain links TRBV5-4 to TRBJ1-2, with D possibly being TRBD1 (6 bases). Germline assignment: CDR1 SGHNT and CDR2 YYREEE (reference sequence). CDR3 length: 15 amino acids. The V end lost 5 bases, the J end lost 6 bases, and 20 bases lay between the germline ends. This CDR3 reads CASSSIHRDGDGYTF. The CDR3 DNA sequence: TGTGCCAGCAGTTCCATCCACAGGGATGGAGATGGCTACACCTTC.

Written as DNA, the CDR3 is TGTGCCAGCAGCTCAACTCGACAGTCGGGGAGAGCCTACGAGCAGTACTTC. This encodes CASSSTRQSGRAYEQYF. This sequence joins TRBV7-9 and TRBJ2-7; the D gene could be TRBD1 or TRBD2 (5 bases each). This CDR3 is built from 17 residues. The V gene lost 4 bases and the J gene lost 2 bases, with 21 bases spanning the gap. Per the germline V gene, CDR1 is SEHNR and CDR2 is FQNEAQ (reference sequence).

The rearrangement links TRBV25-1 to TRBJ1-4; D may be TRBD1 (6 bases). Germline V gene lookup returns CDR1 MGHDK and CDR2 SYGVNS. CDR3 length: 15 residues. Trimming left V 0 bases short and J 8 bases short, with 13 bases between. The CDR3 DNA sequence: TGTGCCAGCAGTGAATATAGGGGGGCTGGCGAAAAACTGTTTTTT. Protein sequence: CASSEYRGAGEKLFF.

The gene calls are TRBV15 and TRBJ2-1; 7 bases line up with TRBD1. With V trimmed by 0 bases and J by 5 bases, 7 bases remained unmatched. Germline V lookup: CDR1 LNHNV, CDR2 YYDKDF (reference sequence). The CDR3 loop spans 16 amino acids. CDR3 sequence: CATSREGGLRDNEQFF. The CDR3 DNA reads TGTGCCACCAGCAGAGAAGGGGGCCTTAGGGACAATGAGCAGTTCTTC.

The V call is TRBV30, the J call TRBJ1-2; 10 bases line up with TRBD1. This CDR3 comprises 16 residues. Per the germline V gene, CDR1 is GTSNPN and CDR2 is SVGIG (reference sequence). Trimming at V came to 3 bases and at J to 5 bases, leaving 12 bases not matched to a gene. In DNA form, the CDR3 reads TGTGCCTGGAGCCTCGGGTTCCGACAGGGGGCGTATGGCTACACCTTC. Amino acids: CAWSLGFRQGAYGYTF.

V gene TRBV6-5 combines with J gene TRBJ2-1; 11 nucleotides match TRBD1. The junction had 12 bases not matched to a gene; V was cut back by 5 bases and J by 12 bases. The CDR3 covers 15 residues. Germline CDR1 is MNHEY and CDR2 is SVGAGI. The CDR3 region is CASSIGDRGVLAQFF. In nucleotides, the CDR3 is TGTGCCAGCAGTATAGGGGACAGGGGGGTTTTGGCGCAGTTCTTC.

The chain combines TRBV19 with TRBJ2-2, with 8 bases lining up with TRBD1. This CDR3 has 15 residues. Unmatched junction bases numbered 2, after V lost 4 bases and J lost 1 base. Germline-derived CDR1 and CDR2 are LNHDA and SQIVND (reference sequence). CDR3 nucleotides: TGTGCCAGTAGTACAACAGGGGGGAACACCGGGGAGCTGTTTTTT. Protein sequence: CASSTTGGNTGELFF.

CDR3 nucleotide sequence: TGCGCCAGCAGCCAAGTCCATCAGTTGAACACTGAAGCTTTCTTT. This translates into CASSQVHQLNTEAFF. The chain uses TRBV4-1 and TRBJ1-1; D not certain. V lost 1 base to trimming and J lost 0 bases, with 9 bases between them. The length of the CDR3 is 15 residues. The germline gives CDR1 MGHRA, CDR2 YSYEKL.

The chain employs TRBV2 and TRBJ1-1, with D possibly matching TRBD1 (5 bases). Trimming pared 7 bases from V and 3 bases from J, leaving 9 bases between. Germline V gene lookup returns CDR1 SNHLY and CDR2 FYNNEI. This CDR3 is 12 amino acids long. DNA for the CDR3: TGTGCCAGCACGAAGGGGTACACTGAAGCTTTCTTT. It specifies CASTKGYTEAFF.

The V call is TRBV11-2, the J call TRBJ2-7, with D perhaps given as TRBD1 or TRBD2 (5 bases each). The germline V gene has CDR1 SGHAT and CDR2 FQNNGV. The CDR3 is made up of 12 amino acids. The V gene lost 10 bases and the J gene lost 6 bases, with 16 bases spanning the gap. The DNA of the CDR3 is TGTGCCAACCGAGGGGCGTTCGCCGAGCAGTACTTC. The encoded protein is CANRGAFAEQYF.

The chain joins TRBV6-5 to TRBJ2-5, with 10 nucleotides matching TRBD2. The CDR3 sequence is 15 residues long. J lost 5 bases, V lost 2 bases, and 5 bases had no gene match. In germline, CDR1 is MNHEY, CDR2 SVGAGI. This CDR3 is CASSYLAGERETQYF. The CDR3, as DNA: TGTGCCAGCAGTTACCTAGCGGGAGAGCGGGAGACCCAGTACTTC.

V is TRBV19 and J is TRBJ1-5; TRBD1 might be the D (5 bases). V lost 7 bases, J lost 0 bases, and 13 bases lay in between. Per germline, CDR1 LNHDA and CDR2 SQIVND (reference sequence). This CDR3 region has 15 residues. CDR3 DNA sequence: TGTGCCAGTATGAGGGACGGCTATAGCAATCAGCCCCAGCATTTT. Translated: CASMRDGYSNQPQHF. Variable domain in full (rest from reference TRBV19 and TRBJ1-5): DGGITQSPKYLFRKEGQNVTLSCEQNLNHDAMYWYRQDPGQGLRLIYYSQIVNDFQKGDIAEGYSVSREKKESFPLTVTSAQKNPTAFYLCASMRDGYSNQPQHFGDGTRLSIL.

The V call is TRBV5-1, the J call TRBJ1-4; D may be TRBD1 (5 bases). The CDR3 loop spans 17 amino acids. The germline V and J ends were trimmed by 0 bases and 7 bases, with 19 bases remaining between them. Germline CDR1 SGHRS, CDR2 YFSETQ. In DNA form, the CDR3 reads TGCGCCAGCAGCTTGGGGGTTTTGTCAGGGCGTCCTGAAAAACTGTTTTTT. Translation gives CASSLGVLSGRPEKLFF.

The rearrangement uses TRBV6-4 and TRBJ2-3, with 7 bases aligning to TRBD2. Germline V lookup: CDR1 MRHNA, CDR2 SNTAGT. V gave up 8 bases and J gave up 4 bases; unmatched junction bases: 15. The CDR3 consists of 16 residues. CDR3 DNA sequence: TGTGCCAGCGGGGAGGGACTCCTAACCGGCCCAGATACGCAGTATTTT. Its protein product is CASGEGLLTGPDTQYF.

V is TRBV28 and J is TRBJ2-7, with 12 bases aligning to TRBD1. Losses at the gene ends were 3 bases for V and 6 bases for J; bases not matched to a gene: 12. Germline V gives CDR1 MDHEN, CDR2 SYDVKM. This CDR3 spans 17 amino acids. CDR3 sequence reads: CASSFGWLGTGGREQYF. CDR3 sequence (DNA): TGTGCCAGCAGTTTCGGGTGGTTGGGGACAGGGGGCCGCGAGCAGTACTTC.

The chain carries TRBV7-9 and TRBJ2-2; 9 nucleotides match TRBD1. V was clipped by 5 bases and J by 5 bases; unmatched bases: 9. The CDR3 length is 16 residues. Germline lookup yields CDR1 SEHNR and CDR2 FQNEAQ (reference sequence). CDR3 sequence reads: CASSPGQGLKTGELFF. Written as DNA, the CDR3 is TGTGCCAGCAGCCCGGGACAGGGCTTGAAGACCGGGGAGCTGTTTTTT.

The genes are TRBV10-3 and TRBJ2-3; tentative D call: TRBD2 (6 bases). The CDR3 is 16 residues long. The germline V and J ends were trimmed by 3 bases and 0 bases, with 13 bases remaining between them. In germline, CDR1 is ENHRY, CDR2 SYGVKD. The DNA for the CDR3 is TGTGCCATCAGTGATGCCAGGCGGGGAAGCACAGATACGCAGTATTTT. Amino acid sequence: CAISDARRGSTDTQYF.

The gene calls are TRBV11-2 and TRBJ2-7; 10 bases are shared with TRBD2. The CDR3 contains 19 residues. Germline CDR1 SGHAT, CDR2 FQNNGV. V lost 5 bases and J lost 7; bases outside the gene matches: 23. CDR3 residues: CASSPRTGGSGRAGREQYF. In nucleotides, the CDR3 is TGTGCCAGCAGCCCTCGGACAGGTGGGAGCGGGAGGGCCGGGAGAGAGCAGTACTTC.

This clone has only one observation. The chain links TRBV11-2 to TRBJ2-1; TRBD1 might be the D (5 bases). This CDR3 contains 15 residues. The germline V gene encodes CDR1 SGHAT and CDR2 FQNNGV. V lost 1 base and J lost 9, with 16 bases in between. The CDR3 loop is CASSLVAGARTEQFF. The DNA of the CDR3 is TGTGCCAGCAGCTTAGTAGCTGGGGCCCGAACTGAGCAGTTCTTC.